This record concerns one T cell receptor (beta chain) sequence. The clone's antigen remains unknown. No qualities accompany the bases; no much larger clone lies one base away. TCRbeta CDR3 regions were amplified from genomic DNA using the immunoSEQ Assay, a bias-controlled multiplex PCR. The authors' pipeline ran thus. Within the assay, amplification of reference gene primers was used to estimate how many nucleated cells each sample contained. To quantify the absolute abundance of each unique TCRbeta CDR3 rearrangement, sequence reads were collapsed and filtered. Productive Simpson clonality was computed per sample as the square root of Simpson's diversity index over productive rearrangements. Drawn from immuneACCESS, this table holds only the in-frame rearrangements with V and J called that TCRdb kept. Clones are partly lost; checked studies trace under half to an unresolved V gene and leave the rest unexplained. V and J calls and clone size are copied from that table; D and trimming were computed from the DNA. The sample profile shows under 250,000 clones; about nine tenths of them were found once. The ten top clones hold 2.7% of the sample.

Whole blood was collected in K2EDTA tubes by collaborating institutions according to the institutions' own protocols. Collaborator samples were shipped for TCRbeta analysis as frozen whole blood, isolated PBMCs, or DNA extracted from either sample type. The data stem from a study of blood T cell repertoires in COVID-19 (dated by TCRdb to about 2020). With regard to the full study: Samples covering the acute and convalescent phases of COVID-19 were provided by collaborators in the United States, Italy and Spain. The material from the prospective study consisted of cDNA or gDNA derived from T cells, B-cell-depleted T cells, or PBMCs. Deeply sampled blood TCRbeta repertoires from subjects exposed to, actively infected with, or recovered from COVID-19 were included in the dataset. Where available, HLA class I and class II types were taken from metadata supplied by the sample provider and were not determined by assay-based typing. Sample metadata almost always included a de-identified subject ID, COVID-19 status, age in years and sex. Samples came from the ongoing ImmuneRACE study (first 160 participants) plus 1,254 subjects from 6 global collaborators. The repertoires were released in a freely available public database meant as a resource for research on the immune response to SARS-CoV-2.

Including cysteine and phenylalanine, the CDR3 has 15 amino acids. Only the CDR3 DNA is retained, 45 bases long and in frame from the first base. Deletion took 5 bases off V and 6 bases off J, with a span of 19 bases between the germline ends. CDR1 LNHDA and CDR2 SQIVND are derived from the germline V gene (reference sequence). The research as a whole found: Clinical and demographic metadata were provided uncurated, with the amount varying by source and participant.

The rearrangement combines TRBV19 with TRBJ1-1, with a tentative D gene TRBD1 over 5 matching bases. Sequenced sample: peripheral blood. The sequence derives from an older woman with acute or convalescent COVID-19. The CDR3 has the sequence CASSPSYRRAPEAFF. The DNA is as follows: TGTGCCAGTAGTCCGTCATACAGGAGGGCCCCTGAAGCTTTCTTT. Beyond the CDR3, the reference TRBV19 and TRBJ1-1 genes provide the residues; the full variable domain reads: DGGITQSPKYLFRKEGQNVTLSCEQNLNHDAMYWYRQDPGQGLRLIYYSQIVNDFQKGDIAEGYSVSREKKESFPLTVTSAQKNPTAFYLCASSPSYRRAPEAFFGQGTRLTVV.